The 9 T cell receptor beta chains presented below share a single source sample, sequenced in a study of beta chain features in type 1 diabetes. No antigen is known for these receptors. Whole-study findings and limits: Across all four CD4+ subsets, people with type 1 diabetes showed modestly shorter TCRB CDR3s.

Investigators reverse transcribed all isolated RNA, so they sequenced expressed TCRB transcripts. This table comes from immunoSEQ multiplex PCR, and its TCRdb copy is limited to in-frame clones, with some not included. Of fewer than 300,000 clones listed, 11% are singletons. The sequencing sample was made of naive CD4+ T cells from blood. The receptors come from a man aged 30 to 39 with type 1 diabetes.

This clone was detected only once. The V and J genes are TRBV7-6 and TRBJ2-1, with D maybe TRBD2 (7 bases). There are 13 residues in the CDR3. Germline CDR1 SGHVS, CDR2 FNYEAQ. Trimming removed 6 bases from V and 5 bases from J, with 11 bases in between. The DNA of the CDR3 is TGTGCCAGCAGGGGGGGGGCCAACAATGAGCAGTTCTTC. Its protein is CASRGGANNEQFF.

The CDR3 region is CASSPGTSGDEQFF. The CDR3 DNA is TGTGCCAGCTCACCCGGGACTAGCGGGGATGAGCAGTTCTTC. This sequence joins TRBV18 and TRBJ2-1, with 13 bases fitting TRBD2. Looked up from germline, CDR1 is KGHSH and CDR2 is LQKENI. The V and J ends lost 3 bases and 8 bases, in that order; junction bases with no gene match: 1. The CDR3 has 14 amino acids.

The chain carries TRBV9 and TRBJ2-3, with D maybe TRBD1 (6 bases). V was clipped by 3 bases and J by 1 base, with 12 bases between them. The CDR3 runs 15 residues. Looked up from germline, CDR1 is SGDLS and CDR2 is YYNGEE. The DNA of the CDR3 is TGTGCCAGCAGCGGCTCGGCAGGGGGCACAGATACGCAGTATTTT. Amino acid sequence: CASSGSAGGTDTQYF.

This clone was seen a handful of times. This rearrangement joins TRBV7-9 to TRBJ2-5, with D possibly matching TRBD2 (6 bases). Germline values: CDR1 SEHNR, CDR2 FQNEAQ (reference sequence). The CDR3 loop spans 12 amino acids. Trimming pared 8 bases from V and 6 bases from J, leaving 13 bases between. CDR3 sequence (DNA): TGTGCCAGCTCCCAGGGAGGACAGACCCAGTACTTC. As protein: CASSQGGQTQYF.

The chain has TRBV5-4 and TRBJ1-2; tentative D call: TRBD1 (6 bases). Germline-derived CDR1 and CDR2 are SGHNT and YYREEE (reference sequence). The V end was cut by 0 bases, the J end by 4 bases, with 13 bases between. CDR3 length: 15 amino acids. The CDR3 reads CASSLGTGWSYGYTF. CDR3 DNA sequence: TGTGCCAGCAGCTTGGGTACAGGGTGGTCCTATGGCTACACCTTC.

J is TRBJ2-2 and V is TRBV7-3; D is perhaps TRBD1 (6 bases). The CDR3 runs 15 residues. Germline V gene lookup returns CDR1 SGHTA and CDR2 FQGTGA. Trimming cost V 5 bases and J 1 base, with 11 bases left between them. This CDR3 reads CASSLTGQNTGELFF. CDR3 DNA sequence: TGTGCCAGCAGCCTTACGGGACAGAACACCGGGGAGCTGTTTTTT.

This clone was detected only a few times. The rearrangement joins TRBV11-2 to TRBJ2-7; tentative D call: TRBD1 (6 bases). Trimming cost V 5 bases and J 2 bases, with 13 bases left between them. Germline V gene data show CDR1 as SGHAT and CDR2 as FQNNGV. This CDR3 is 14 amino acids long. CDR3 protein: CASSREQGPYEQYF. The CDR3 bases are TGTGCCAGCAGCCGGGAACAGGGACCCTACGAGCAGTACTTC.

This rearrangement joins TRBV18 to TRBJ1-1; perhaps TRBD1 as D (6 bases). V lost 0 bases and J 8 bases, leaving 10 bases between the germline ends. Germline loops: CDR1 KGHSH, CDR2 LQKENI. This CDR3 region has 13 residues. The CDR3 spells CASSPPSGQEAFF. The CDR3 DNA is TGTGCCAGCTCACCACCCTCCGGACAGGAAGCTTTCTTT. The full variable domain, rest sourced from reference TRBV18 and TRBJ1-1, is NAGVMQNPRHLVRRRGQEARLRCSPMKGHSHVYWYRQLPEEGLKFMVYLQKENIIDESGMPKERFSAEFPKEGPSILRIQQVVRGDSAAYFCASSPPSGQEAFFGQGTRLTVV.

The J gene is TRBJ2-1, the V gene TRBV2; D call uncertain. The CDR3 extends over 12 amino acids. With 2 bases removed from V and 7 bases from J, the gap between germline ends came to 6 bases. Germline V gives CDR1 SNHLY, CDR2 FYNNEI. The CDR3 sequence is CASSEQVNEQFF. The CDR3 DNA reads TGTGCCAGCAGTGAACAGGTTAATGAGCAGTTCTTC.